Detailed here is one T cell receptor beta chain. Germline lookup yields CDR1 SGHRS and CDR2 YFSETQ. This CDR3 comprises 15 residues. V was shortened by 4 bases and J by 4 bases, with 14 bases between the two germline ends. These data belong to a study of blood T cells in healthy people across ages. Through a sample-barcoded 5' primer and a J-beta primer mix, a second PCR was run for roughly 6 to 12 cycles. Unique molecular identifiers of 12 random nucleotides labeled each cDNA. TCRdb re-analysed the 5' RACE reads in MiXCR, keeping a single row per CDR3 protein. The table has around 500,000 distinct CDR3 sequences, about 27% seen once. This same sample was also part of a study on T cells of mothers and their children. As reported in that work: Pairs that are related and pairs that are unrelated have TCR recombination output shaped similarly by thymic selection.

This chain links TRBV5-1 with TRBJ2-2; unclear D gene. The clonotype comes from a boy younger than 10 in good health. The sample was blood. As DNA, the CDR3 is TGCGCCAGCAGCCCGATTATGGGAAGCACCGGGGAGCTGTTTTTT. Its protein product is CASSPIMGSTGELFF.